The rows below give T cell receptor beta chains drawn from one sample of a study of shared clonotypes between healthy human individuals. Clones were sequenced by immunoSEQ multiplex PCR, and TCRdb holds only the in-frame ones, with some missing. The sample contains about 2,200,000 clones, about 92% of which appear only once. Sequenced input: naive CD8+ T cells from PBMCs. The receptors derive from a man younger than 35 in good health. Some clones in this sample may be carry-over from other donors' samples. CDR3s include the opening cysteine and the closing phenylalanine or tryptophan. Fields, in order: D gene, J gene, clone size, V gene, CDR3 protein, CDR3 DNA. A D gene is named only where the DNA matches it firmly. The size of a clone is reported for some rows only, either as once, few or many, or as a class for expanded clones.

d_call: TRBD1; j_call: TRBJ1-5; clone_size: .; v_call: TRBV28; cdr3_aa: CASSFFDTGVGQPQHF; cdr3_nt: TGTGCCAGCAGTTTCTTCGACACAGGGGTGGGCCAGCCCCAGCATTTT
d_call: TRBD1; j_call: TRBJ2-7; clone_size: .; v_call: TRBV27; cdr3_aa: CASSFSGQGYEQYF; cdr3_nt: TGTGCCAGCTCATTTTCAGGACAGGGCTACGAGCAGTACTTC
d_call: .; j_call: TRBJ1-1; clone_size: .; v_call: TRBV4-1; cdr3_aa: CASRSQGINTEAFF; cdr3_nt: TGCGCCAGCAGGTCACAGGGAATTAACACTGAAGCTTTCTTT
d_call: .; j_call: TRBJ2-7; clone_size: once; v_call: TRBV27; cdr3_aa: CASRPGRRAYEQYF; cdr3_nt: TGTGCCAGCAGGCCGGGACGGAGGGCCTACGAGCAGTACTTC
d_call: TRBD2; j_call: TRBJ2-7; clone_size: .; v_call: TRBV28; cdr3_aa: CASRFARGVRESSYEQYF; cdr3_nt: TGTGCCAGCAGGTTTGCCCGAGGAGTGCGGGAGTCCTCCTACGAGCAGTACTTC
d_call: .; j_call: TRBJ1-2; clone_size: .; v_call: TRBV7-9; cdr3_aa: CASSPSGERAEGGYTF; cdr3_nt: TGTGCCAGCAGCCCTAGTGGAGAGAGGGCAGAAGGTGGCTACACCTTC
d_call: .; j_call: TRBJ1-1; clone_size: .; v_call: TRBV19; cdr3_aa: CASSVLGGNTEAFF; cdr3_nt: TGTGCCAGTAGTGTTTTGGGAGGGAACACTGAAGCTTTCTTT
d_call: TRBD2; j_call: TRBJ2-3; clone_size: .; v_call: TRBV6-4; cdr3_aa: CASRLAGVSTDTQYF; cdr3_nt: TGTGCCAGCAGATTAGCGGGTGTTAGCACAGATACGCAGTATTTT
d_call: .; j_call: TRBJ1-3; clone_size: .; v_call: TRBV28; cdr3_aa: CASSLPGIGNTIYF; cdr3_nt: TGTGCCAGCAGTTTACCAGGGATTGGAAACACCATATATTTT
d_call: .; j_call: TRBJ1-1; clone_size: .; v_call: TRBV27; cdr3_aa: CASSFLGGSEAFF; cdr3_nt: TGTGCCAGCAGTTTTTTGGGGGGGTCTGAAGCTTTCTTT
d_call: TRBD2; j_call: TRBJ2-2; clone_size: .; v_call: TRBV29-1; cdr3_aa: CSVGSTSGGHGGELFF; cdr3_nt: TGCAGCGTTGGATCGACTAGCGGGGGGCACGGCGGGGAGCTGTTTTTT
d_call: .; j_call: TRBJ1-1; clone_size: few; v_call: TRBV7-9; cdr3_aa: CASSPRITEAFF; cdr3_nt: TGTGCCAGCAGCCCCCGGATCACTGAAGCTTTCTTT
d_call: TRBD2; j_call: TRBJ2-7; clone_size: .; v_call: TRBV5-4; cdr3_aa: CASSLTSDFYEQYF; cdr3_nt: TGTGCCAGCAGCTTGACTAGCGACTTTTACGAGCAGTACTTC
d_call: .; j_call: TRBJ1-3; clone_size: .; v_call: TRBV5-4; cdr3_aa: CASSFNGNTIYF; cdr3_nt: TGTGCCAGCAGCTTCAATGGAAACACCATATATTTT
d_call: TRBD2; j_call: TRBJ2-1; clone_size: .; v_call: TRBV29-1; cdr3_aa: CSAAGGAWRGSGGNNNEQFF; cdr3_nt: TGCAGCGCCGCAGGTGGGGCCTGGAGGGGTAGCGGGGGAAATAACAATGAGCAGTTCTTC
d_call: .; j_call: TRBJ1-1; clone_size: .; v_call: TRBV30; cdr3_aa: CACSGYVPEAFF; cdr3_nt: TGTGCCTGCTCGGGGTACGTGCCTGAAGCTTTCTTT